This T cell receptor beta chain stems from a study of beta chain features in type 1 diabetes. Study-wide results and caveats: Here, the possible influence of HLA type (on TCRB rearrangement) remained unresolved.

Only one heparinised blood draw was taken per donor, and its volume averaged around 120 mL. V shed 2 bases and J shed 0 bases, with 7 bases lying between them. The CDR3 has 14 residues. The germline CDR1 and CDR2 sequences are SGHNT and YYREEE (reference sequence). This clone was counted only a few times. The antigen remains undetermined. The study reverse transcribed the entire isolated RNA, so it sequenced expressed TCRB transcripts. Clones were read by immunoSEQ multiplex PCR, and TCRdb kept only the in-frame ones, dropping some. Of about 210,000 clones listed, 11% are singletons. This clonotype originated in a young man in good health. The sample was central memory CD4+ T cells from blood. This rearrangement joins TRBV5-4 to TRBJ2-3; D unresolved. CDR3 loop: CASSFGASTDTQYF. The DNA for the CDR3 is TGTGCCAGCAGCTTCGGTGCTAGCACAGATACGCAGTATTTT.